One sample yielded the 20 T cell receptor beta chains listed below, sequenced in a study of shared clonotypes between healthy human individuals. CD8 cells regarded as naive lacked CD45RO, were positively chosen for CCR7, and omitted terminally differentiated effector memory CD45RA+ cells. Libraries were prepared by immunoSEQ multiplex PCR; TCRdb keeps only in-frame clonotypes and omits some of them. The table includes around 1.9 million clones, just under 95% detected once. The sample consisted of naive CD8+ T cells from PBMCs. Receptors were obtained from a man younger than 30 in good health. Some clones in this sample may be carry-over from other donors' samples.

The V call is TRBV28, the J call TRBJ2-1; 12 bases are a match to TRBD2. The germline CDR1 and CDR2 sequences are MDHEN and SYDVKM. V dropped 7 bases and J dropped 2; count of bases not matched to a gene: 6. CDR3 length equals 16 residues. As DNA, the CDR3 is TGTGCCAGCATTTCTACTAGCGGGAGGCCCTACAATGAGCAGTTCTTC. This sequence encodes CASISTSGRPYNEQFF.

The V and J genes are TRBV19 and TRBJ2-2; possible D gene TRBD1, 6 bases. This CDR3 contains 16 residues. V was cut by 4 bases and J by 0 bases, with 12 bases left in between. Germline V CDR1 and CDR2: LNHDA, SQIVND (reference sequence). The CDR3 protein is CASSTPGHANTGELFF. CDR3 DNA sequence: TGTGCCAGTAGTACCCCGGGACATGCGAACACCGGGGAGCTGTTTTTT.

The chain combines TRBV29-1 with TRBJ2-1; D may be TRBD1 (6 bases). Trimming stripped 2 bases from V and 8 bases from J, with 19 bases between. Germline V gene lookup returns CDR1 SQVTM and CDR2 ANQGSEA. This CDR3 has 15 residues. The CDR3 sequence is CSVESPGDLWYEQFF. For the CDR3, the DNA is TGCAGCGTTGAATCCCCAGGGGATTTATGGTATGAGCAGTTCTTC.

This rearrangement joins TRBV11-2 to TRBJ2-5; 7 nucleotides match TRBD2. Germline V gives CDR1 SGHAT, CDR2 FQNNGV. The CDR3 loop spans 17 amino acids. The ends lost 4 bases at V and 3 bases at J; junction bases unmatched: 14. CDR3 region: CASSWGGDGSSEETQYF. CDR3 coding DNA: TGTGCCAGCAGCTGGGGGGGTGATGGCTCGTCGGAAGAGACCCAGTACTTC.

The rearrangement joins TRBV14 to TRBJ2-3; 8 bases fit TRBD2. The CDR3 consists of 16 residues. CDR1 is SGHDN, CDR2 FVKESK, per germline. The junction had 10 bases not matched to a gene; V was cut back by 4 bases and J by 4 bases. CDR3 DNA sequence: TGTGCCAGCAGCCGTTTATATAGCGGGATGGCAGATACGCAGTATTTT. Translated: CASSRLYSGMADTQYF.

The V call is TRBV29-1, the J call TRBJ2-2, with unresolved D. The CDR3 contains 15 residues. Per the germline V gene, CDR1 is SQVTM and CDR2 is ANQGSEA. V lost 3 bases to trimming and J lost 7 bases, with 18 bases between them. CDR3 nucleotides: TGCAGCGTTGATTTTTCCCTAACAGAGAGCGGGGAGCTGTTTTTT. Residues: CSVDFSLTESGELFF.

The chain has TRBV19 and TRBJ2-2; 9 nucleotides line up with TRBD1. CDR1 and CDR2 (germline): LNHDA, SQIVND (reference sequence). J lost 1 base, V lost 8 bases, and 5 bases had no gene match. This CDR3 is built from 15 residues. The CDR3, as DNA: TGTGCCAGTCGGACAGGGGAGGGGAACACCGGGGAGCTGTTTTTT. Its protein product is CASRTGEGNTGELFF.

The genes are TRBV27 and TRBJ1-2; D remains ambiguous. V dropped 3 bases and J dropped 6 bases, with 14 bases sitting between them. The CDR3 has 14 amino acids. Germline V lookup: CDR1 MNHEY, CDR2 SMNVEV (reference sequence). The CDR3 coding sequence is TGTGCCAGCAGTTTTGCTGATCGGAGGGATGGCTACACCTTC. It yields the protein CASSFADRRDGYTF.

This clone was seen a single time. The chain combines TRBV6-5 with TRBJ2-1, with 10 bases fitting TRBD1. Germline trimming cut 5 bases from V and 4 bases from J; bases unmatched to any gene: 5. Germline lookup yields CDR1 MNHEY and CDR2 SVGAGI. The CDR3 has 15 amino acids. The CDR3 sequence is CASSQLGQGYNEQFF. DNA for the CDR3: TGTGCCAGCAGTCAGTTGGGACAGGGGTACAATGAGCAGTTCTTC.

This chain uses TRBV7-3 with TRBJ2-1; TRBD2 matches 9 bases. Looked up from germline, CDR1 is SGHTA and CDR2 is FQGTGA. V gave up 4 bases and J gave up 4 bases; unmatched junction bases: 8. This CDR3 has 16 amino acids. As DNA, the CDR3 is TGTGCCAGCAGCTCCCACGGCGGGAGGGCTTACAATGAGCAGTTCTTC. As protein: CASSSHGGRAYNEQFF.

This chain uses TRBV4-1 with TRBJ1-3; no reliable D call. This CDR3 is built from 19 residues. CDR1 is MGHRA, CDR2 YSYEKL, per germline. The V end was cut by 3 bases, the J end by 0 bases, with 21 bases between. CDR3 sequence reads: CASSHPGRVRLVSGNTIYF. Here the CDR3 DNA reads TGCGCCAGCAGCCACCCAGGAAGGGTCAGGCTCGTCTCTGGAAACACCATATATTTT.

As to this clone: The same CDR3 also results from other DNA sequences found in this sample. The V gene is TRBV19, the J gene TRBJ1-1, with D uncertain. Looked up from germline, CDR1 is LNHDA and CDR2 is SQIVND (reference sequence). The V and J ends lost 2 bases and 2 bases respectively, with 6 bases between them. The CDR3 has 13 amino acids. DNA for the CDR3: TGTGCCAGTAGTATATCCCTCAACACTGAAGCTTTCTTT. This sequence encodes CASSISLNTEAFF.

The chain is built from TRBV27 and TRBJ2-2; 7 bases are a match to TRBD1. The CDR3 runs to 15 residues. From germline, CDR1 is MNHEY and CDR2 SMNVEV (reference sequence). The J segment lost 4 bases and the V segment lost 6 bases, leaving 8 bases of the junction unmatched. CDR3 loop: CASREYRGSTGELFF. The CDR3 nucleotides read TGTGCCAGCAGGGAGTACAGGGGTTCCACCGGGGAGCTGTTTTTT.

The gene calls are TRBV27 and TRBJ2-7; 8 positions match TRBD2. V shed 6 bases, J shed 2 bases, and the junction held 9 bases outside the gene matches. The CDR3 has 15 residues. Germline CDR1 is MNHEY and CDR2 is SMNVEV (reference sequence). The CDR3 DNA follows: TGTGCCAGCAGCTATCCGGGAGGGGAAACCTACGAGCAGTACTTC. It codes for CASSYPGGETYEQYF.

As regards this clone: The same CDR3 is also encoded by other DNA sequences in this sample. The chain is built from TRBV6-5 and TRBJ2-7; D might be TRBD1 (6 bases). V lost 2 bases, J lost 2 bases, and 10 bases lay in between. This CDR3 has 14 residues. Germline V gene sequence: CDR1 MNHEY, CDR2 SVGAGI. The CDR3 nucleotides are TGTGCCAGCAGTTACCTCGACAGGACCTACGAGCAGTACTTC. Amino acid sequence: CASSYLDRTYEQYF.

This chain connects TRBV30 to TRBJ1-2; D is unresolved. The CDR3 sequence is 15 residues long. V lost 0 bases, J lost 4 bases, and 15 bases lay in between. Germline V gives CDR1 GTSNPN, CDR2 SVGIG (reference sequence). The CDR3 nucleotides are TGTGCCTGGAGTGTACCTTCCAGTATAATCTATGGCTACACCTTC. It is translated as CAWSVPSSIIYGYTF.

The rearrangement joins TRBV4-3 to TRBJ1-1; D ambiguous. Germline values: CDR1 LGHNA, CDR2 YSLEER. This CDR3 is built from 16 residues. Trimming left V 0 bases short and J 3 bases short, with 14 bases between. CDR3 nucleotide sequence: TGCGCCAGCAGCCAAGATCCCAGAGCGTTAGACACTGAAGCTTTCTTT. This codes for CASSQDPRALDTEAFF.

This rearrangement joins TRBV5-6 to TRBJ2-3; the D is unclear. V shed 0 bases and J shed 6 bases, with 17 bases lying between them. CDR1 is SGHDT and CDR2 is YYEEEE in the germline V gene. This CDR3 region has 16 residues. The CDR3 nucleotides read TGTGCCAGCAGCTTGGCGGCTAAGGTCATGGGGGATACGCAGTATTTT. Translating gives CASSLAAKVMGDTQYF.

The V gene is TRBV7-3, the J gene TRBJ1-5; no reliable D call. The germline CDR1 and CDR2 sequences are SGHTA and FQGTGA. This CDR3 region has 13 residues. Trimming removed 1 base from V and 0 bases from J, with 1 base in between. CDR3 nucleotide sequence: TGTGCCAGCAGCTTAAGTAGCAATCAGCCCCAGCATTTT. It yields the protein CASSLSSNQPQHF.

The chain combines TRBV11-2 with TRBJ2-1; 9 bases are shared with TRBD2. Looked up from germline, CDR1 is SGHAT and CDR2 is FQNNGV. The V and J ends lost 5 bases and 0 bases, in that order; junction bases with no gene match: 8. The CDR3 totals 17 residues. DNA of the CDR3: TGTGCCAGCAGCGACTTAGCGGGAGAATACTCCTACAATGAGCAGTTCTTC. It yields the protein CASSDLAGEYSYNEQFF.